Sequencing of this TCR beta chain was carried out in a study of blood T cell repertoires in COVID-19. Study-level background: Samples of COVID-19 (acute and convalescent) were obtained from the United States, Italy and Spain. The cDNA or gDNA used as material had been derived from T cells, B-cell-depleted T cells, or PBMCs.

The CDR3 extends over 16 amino acids. CDR1 is LGHDT and CDR2 is YNNKEL in the germline V gene (reference sequence). V dropped 4 bases and J dropped 0; count of bases not matched to a gene: 6. Clones were sequenced by immunoSEQ multiplex PCR, and TCRdb holds only the in-frame ones, with some missing. Of 90,000 or so clones listed, around 84% are singletons. The J gene is TRBJ2-1, the V gene TRBV3-1 (or the pseudogene TRBV3-2); the match to TRBD2 covers 7 bases. The TCR comes from a man aged 55 to 70 with acute or convalescent COVID-19. Sequenced sample: peripheral blood. CDR3 protein: CASSRPGLTSYNEQFF. CDR3 nucleotides: TGTGCCAGCAGCCGTCCGGGACTAACCTCCTACAATGAGCAGTTCTTC.